This T cell receptor (beta chain) was identified during a study of control samples from healthy donors and cancer patients. The V gene's germline CDR1 is SGDLS and CDR2 YYNGEE. CDR3 length: 13 residues. Trimming left V 1 base short and J 1 base short, with 5 bases between. Clones were sequenced by immunoSEQ multiplex PCR, and TCRdb holds only the in-frame ones, with some missing. The sample lists around 64,000 clones, roughly nine tenths occurring once. Sequenced sample: PBMCs. This chain joins TRBV9 and TRBJ1-1, with D unresolved. This clonotype was sampled from a man between 60 and 75 years old with colorectal cancer. The CDR3 is CASSVTKNTEAFF. CDR3 sequence (DNA): TGTGCCAGCAGCGTAACAAAGAACACTGAAGCTTTCTTT.